A selection of T cell receptor beta chains follows, all from one sample in a study of blood T cell repertoires in COVID-19. The method was immunoSEQ multiplex PCR; TCRdb's version includes in-frame clones alone and lacks a portion of them. The sample contains a few hundred thousand clones, roughly 85% of which appear only once. The sequencing input was PBMCs or T cells enriched from blood (not recorded which). These receptors all stem from a woman aged 25 to 45 who had recovered from COVID-19. Each CDR3 is given with its conserved first and last residue. The D gene is left open where the match is weak. Expanded clones get a size class; other rows say once, few or many, or leave the size out.

v_gene	len	j_gene	d_gene	abundance	CDR3aa	CDR3nt
TRBV6-2/TRBV6-3	16	TRBJ2-7	.	.	CASSYPYHSRSYEQYF	TGTGCCAGCAGTTACCCCTACCATTCTCGTTCCTACGAGCAGTACTTC
TRBV5-1	13	TRBJ2-7	TRBD2	.	CASSWTGGYEQYF	TGCGCCAGCAGCTGGACGGGAGGCTACGAGCAGTACTTC
TRBV7-9	14	TRBJ1-2	.	.	CASSSPYKNYGYTF	TGTGCCAGCAGCTCCCCATACAAAAACTATGGCTACACCTTC
TRBV10-2	13	TRBJ2-3	.	.	CASSAGLVDTQYF	TGCGCCAGCAGCGCGGGACTTGTAGATACGCAGTATTTT
TRBV20-1	11	TRBJ1-2	.	.	CSAGAGVGYTF	TGCAGTGCCGGGGCAGGGGTCGGCTACACCTTC
TRBV6-4	15	TRBJ2-7	TRBD1	.	CASAYGDSCYYEQYF	TGTGCCAGCGCATATGGGGACAGCTGCTACTACGAGCAGTACTTC
TRBV4-1	16	TRBJ1-5	.	.	CASSQSNRVDNQPQHF	TGCGCCAGCAGCCAATCTAACAGGGTCGACAATCAGCCCCAGCATTTT
TRBV18	20	TRBJ1-1	TRBD1	.	CASSPYFWDRERGMNTEAFF	TGTGCCAGCTCACCCTACTTTTGGGACAGGGAACGTGGTATGAACACTGAAGCTTTCTTT
TRBV7-2	14	TRBJ2-7	.	.	CASSLAGTSYEQYF	TGTGCCAGCAGCTTAGCCGGGACATCCTACGAGCAGTACTTC
TRBV9	14	TRBJ2-1	TRBD1	.	CASSVGQGEGEQFF	TGTGCCAGCAGCGTAGGACAGGGGGAGGGTGAGCAGTTCTTC
TRBV29-1	12	TRBJ2-1	.	.	CSGTTSGNEQFF	TGCAGCGGTACGACTTCAGGGAATGAGCAGTTCTTC
TRBV28	14	TRBJ2-3	TRBD1	.	CASSFTGATDTQYF	TGTGCCAGCAGTTTCACAGGGGCCACAGATACGCAGTATTTT
TRBV19	15	TRBJ2-1	TRBD2	.	CASSMLGLGNNEQFF	TGTGCCAGTAGTATGTTGGGACTAGGGAACAATGAGCAGTTCTTC
TRBV5-6	14	TRBJ2-7	TRBD2	.	CASSLRLASYEQYF	TGTGCCAGCAGCTTGAGACTAGCTTCCTACGAGCAGTACTTC
TRBV2	18	TRBJ2-1	TRBD2	.	CASSDKGVGTSGRYEQFF	TGTGCCAGCAGTGATAAAGGGGTAGGGACTAGCGGGAGGTATGAGCAGTTCTTC
TRBV6-1	16	TRBJ1-3	.	.	CASSEQGISSGNTIYF	TGTGCCAGCAGTGAGCAGGGGATTAGCTCTGGAAACACCATATATTTT
TRBV10-2	15	TRBJ1-1	TRBD1	once	CASSDSRDRDTEAFF	TGCGCCAGCAGTGACTCCCGGGACAGGGACACTGAAGCTTTCTTT
TRBV5-6	15	TRBJ1-2	.	.	CASSLGQFLNYGYTF	TGTGCCAGCAGCTTGGGACAGTTCCTTAACTATGGCTACACCTTC
TRBV11-2	14	TRBJ1-1	.	.	CASSLMEGGTEAFF	TGTGCCAGCAGCTTAATGGAGGGAGGGACTGAAGCTTTCTTT
TRBV7-2	13	TRBJ2-3	.	.	CASSLTPLLAQYF	TGTGCCAGCAGCTTAACCCCCCTGTTAGCGCAGTATTTT
TRBV14	19	TRBJ1-1	.	few	CASSQDPWYVYRGNTEAFF	TGTGCCAGCAGCCAAGATCCCTGGTACGTCTATCGGGGGAACACTGAAGCTTTCTTT
TRBV5-6	15	TRBJ2-7	.	few	CASTILQGSSYEQYF	TGTGCCAGCACCATCTTACAGGGCAGCTCCTACGAGCAGTACTTC
TRBV27	13	TRBJ1-1	.	.	CASSDRMNTEAFF	TGTGCCAGCAGTGACAGAATGAACACTGAAGCTTTCTTT
TRBV28	15	TRBJ1-4	.	.	CASRQGLATNEKLFF	TGTGCCAGCAGGCAGGGGTTGGCAACTAATGAAAAACTGTTTTTT
TRBV5-1	15	TRBJ1-3	.	.	CASSLGWGAGNTIYF	TGCGCCAGCAGCTTGGGTTGGGGAGCTGGAAACACCATATATTTT
TRBV7-8	15	TRBJ2-1	.	.	CASSLRLFSYNEQFF	TGTGCCAGCAGCTTGCGTCTTTTCTCCTACAATGAGCAGTTCTTC
TRBV2	14	TRBJ2-2	TRBD2	.	CVSQGGEYTGELFF	TGCGTCTCCCAGGGAGGGGAATACACCGGGGAGCTGTTTTTT
TRBV5-1	16	TRBJ2-3	TRBD2	once	CASSLGTSGTPTTQYF	TGCGCCAGCAGCTTGGGGACTAGCGGGACCCCAACTACGCAGTATTTT
TRBV5-4	16	TRBJ2-3	TRBD1	once	CASSLGTGPGTDTQYF	TGTGCCAGCAGCTTGGGGACAGGTCCAGGCACAGATACGCAGTATTTT
TRBV5-1	15	TRBJ1-6	TRBD1	.	CASSRDRVPNSPLHF	TGCGCCAGCAGCCGTGACAGGGTACCTAATTCACCCCTCCACTTT
TRBV4-1	13	TRBJ1-1	.	once	CASSQVGRTEAFF	TGCGCCAGCAGCCAAGTGGGGCGAACTGAAGCTTTCTTT
TRBV11-3	18	TRBJ2-2	.	.	CASSPLPAGGADTGELFF	TGTGCCAGCAGCCCCCTCCCAGCGGGTGGGGCCGACACCGGGGAGCTGTTTTTT
TRBV7-8	15	TRBJ2-7	.	once	CASQYTAARGYEQYF	TGTGCCAGCCAGTACACTGCGGCTCGGGGCTACGAGCAGTACTTC
TRBV2	14	TRBJ1-3	TRBD1	.	CASSPGGFENTIYF	TGTGCCAGCAGTCCAGGGGGTTTTGAAAACACCATATATTTT
TRBV27	14	TRBJ1-1	TRBD1	.	CASRRDRRNTEAFF	TGTGCCAGCAGGAGGGACAGGAGGAACACTGAAGCTTTCTTT
TRBV4-1	14	TRBJ2-4	.	.	CASSQDRTGNIQYF	TGCGCCAGCAGCCAAGATCGAACGGGGAACATTCAGTACTTC
TRBV10-2	13	TRBJ1-2	.	.	CASSGRGGNGYTF	TGCGCCAGCAGTGGCCGGGGAGGGAATGGCTACACCTTC
TRBV10-1	14	TRBJ2-1	.	.	CASSEGSGNNEQFF	TGCGCCAGCAGTGAGGGTTCAGGAAACAATGAGCAGTTCTTC
TRBV5-6	16	TRBJ2-7	.	.	CASSPPGGLADYEQYF	TGTGCCAGCAGCCCTCCAGGAGGCTTGGCGGACTACGAGCAGTACTTC
TRBV10-3	14	TRBJ2-1	.	.	CAISESPRSNEQFF	TGTGCCATCAGTGAGTCGCCTAGATCCAATGAGCAGTTCTTC
TRBV18	15	TRBJ1-5	TRBD1	.	CASSLGQGAEQPQHF	TGTGCCAGCTCATTGGGACAGGGGGCGGAACAGCCCCAGCATTTT
TRBV14	21	TRBJ2-3	TRBD2	.	CASSLRAAARGTSGSWDTQYF	TGTGCCAGCAGCCTAAGAGCCGCCGCCCGGGGGACTAGCGGGAGTTGGGATACGCAGTATTTT
TRBV21-1	16	TRBJ1-5	.	.	CASSKKGGRGDQPQHF	TGTGCCAGCAGCAAAAAGGGTGGCAGGGGCGATCAGCCCCAGCATTTT
TRBV3-1/TRBV3-2	11	TRBJ2-7	.	.	CASATGYEQYF	TGTGCCAGTGCGACGGGCTACGAGCAGTACTTC
TRBV3-1/TRBV3-2	11	TRBJ1-1	.	once	CASSQAGRAFF	TGTGCCAGCAGCCAAGCAGGGCGGGCTTTCTTT
TRBV11-2	14	TRBJ1-2	.	.	CASSPVRGYRGYTF	TGTGCCAGCAGCCCGGTCAGGGGATATAGAGGCTACACCTTC
TRBV28	15	TRBJ2-7	.	.	CASSPPGAGKHEQYF	TGTGCCAGCAGTCCACCCGGAGCAGGGAAACACGAGCAGTACTTC